This T cell receptor beta chain came from a study of blood T cell repertoires in COVID-19. Looking at the study overall: Samples taken during acute and convalescent COVID-19 were collected in the United States, Italy and Spain. T cells, B-cell-depleted T cells, or PBMCs supplied cDNA or gDNA.

This clone was observed many times. The same CDR3 also results from other DNA sequences found in this sample. The V segment lost 5 bases and the J segment 2 bases; nucleotides outside the gene matches: 5. CDR3 length equals 14 residues. The germline CDR1 and CDR2 sequences are SGHNT and YENEEA. Under the authors' procedure: Estimates of nucleated cell counts were drawn from the amplification of reference gene primers. The data were produced by immunoSEQ multiplex PCR, yet TCRdb's version contains in-frame clones alone and is incomplete. V and J calls and clone size are copied from that table; D and trimming were computed from the DNA. The profile shows 110,000 to 150,000 clones, around 83% of them singletons.

The receptor's source is a man between 60 and 75 years old with active or convalescent COVID-19. Sequencing input: peripheral blood. The chain recombines TRBV11-3 with TRBJ1-2; 7 bases are a match to TRBD1. The CDR3 is CASSPRQGNYGYTF. The CDR3 DNA is TGTGCCAGCAGCCCCCGACAGGGAAACTATGGCTACACCTTC.